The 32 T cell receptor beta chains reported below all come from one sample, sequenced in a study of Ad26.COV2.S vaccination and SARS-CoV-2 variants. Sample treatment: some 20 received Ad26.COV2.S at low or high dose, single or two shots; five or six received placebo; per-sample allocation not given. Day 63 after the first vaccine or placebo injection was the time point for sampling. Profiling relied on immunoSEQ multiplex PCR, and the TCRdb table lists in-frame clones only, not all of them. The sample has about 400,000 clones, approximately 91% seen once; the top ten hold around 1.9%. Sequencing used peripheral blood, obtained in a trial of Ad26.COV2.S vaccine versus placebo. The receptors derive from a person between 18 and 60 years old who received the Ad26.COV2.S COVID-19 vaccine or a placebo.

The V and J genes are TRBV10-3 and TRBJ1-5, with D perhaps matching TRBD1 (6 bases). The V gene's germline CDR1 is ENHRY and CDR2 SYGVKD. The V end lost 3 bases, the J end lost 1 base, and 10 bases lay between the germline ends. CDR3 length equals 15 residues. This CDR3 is CAISEGRGSNQPQHF. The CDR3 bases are TGTGCCATCAGTGAAGGCAGGGGAAGCAATCAGCCCCAGCATTTT.

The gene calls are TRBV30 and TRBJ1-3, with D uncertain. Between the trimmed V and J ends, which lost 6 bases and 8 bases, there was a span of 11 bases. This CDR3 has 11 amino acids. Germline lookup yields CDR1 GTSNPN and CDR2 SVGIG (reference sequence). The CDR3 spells CACGGPDTIYF. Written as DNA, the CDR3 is TGTGCCTGTGGAGGGCCGGACACCATATATTTT.

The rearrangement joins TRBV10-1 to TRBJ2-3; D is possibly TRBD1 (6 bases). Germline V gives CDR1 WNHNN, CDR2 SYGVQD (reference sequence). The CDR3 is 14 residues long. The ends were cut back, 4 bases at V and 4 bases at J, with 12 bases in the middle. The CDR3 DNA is TGCGCCAGCAGTGTTGGGGGCTCGGCAGATACGCAGTATTTT. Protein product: CASSVGGSADTQYF.

The CDR3 region has the DNA TGTGCCAGCAGCCCAGGGGGTAGCGGGATAACCTACGAGCAGTACTTC. It encodes CASSPGGSGITYEQYF. This chain joins TRBV7-9 and TRBJ2-7; D is possibly TRBD2 (8 bases). Germline V gene lookup returns CDR1 SEHNR and CDR2 FQNEAQ (reference sequence). V lost 5 bases to trimming and J lost 2 bases, with 19 bases between them. The CDR3 is made up of 16 amino acids.

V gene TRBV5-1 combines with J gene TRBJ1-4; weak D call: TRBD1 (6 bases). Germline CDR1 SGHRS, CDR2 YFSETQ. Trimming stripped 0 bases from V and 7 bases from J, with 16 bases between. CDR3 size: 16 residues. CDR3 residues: CASSLDDVRGGEKLFF. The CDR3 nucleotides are TGCGCCAGCAGCTTGGATGACGTCAGGGGAGGTGAAAAACTGTTTTTT. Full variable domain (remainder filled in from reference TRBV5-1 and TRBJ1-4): KAGVTQTPRYLIKTRGQQVTLSCSPISGHRSVSWYQQTPGQGLQFLFEYFSETQRNKGNFPGRFSGRQFSNSRSEMNVSTLELGDSALYLCASSLDDVRGGEKLFFGSGTQLSVL.

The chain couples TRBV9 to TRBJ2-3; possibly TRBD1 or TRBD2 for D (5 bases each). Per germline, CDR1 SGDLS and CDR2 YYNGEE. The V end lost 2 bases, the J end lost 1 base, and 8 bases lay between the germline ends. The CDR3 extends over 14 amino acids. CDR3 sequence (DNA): TGTGCCAGCAGCGTCCAGGGAGGCACAGATACGCAGTATTTT. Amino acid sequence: CASSVQGGTDTQYF.

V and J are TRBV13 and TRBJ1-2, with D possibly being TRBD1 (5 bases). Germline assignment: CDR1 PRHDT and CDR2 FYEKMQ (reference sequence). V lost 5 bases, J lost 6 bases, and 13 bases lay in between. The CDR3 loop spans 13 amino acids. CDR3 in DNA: TGTGCCAGCAGCGGGAAGGGGAGGGATGGCTACACCTTC. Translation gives CASSGKGRDGYTF.

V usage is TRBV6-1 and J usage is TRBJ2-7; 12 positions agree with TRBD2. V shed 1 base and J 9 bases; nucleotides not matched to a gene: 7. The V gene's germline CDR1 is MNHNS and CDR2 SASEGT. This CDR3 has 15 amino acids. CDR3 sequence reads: CASSEGASGRVVQYF. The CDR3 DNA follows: TGTGCCAGCAGTGAAGGGGCTAGCGGGAGGGTGGTGCAGTACTTC.

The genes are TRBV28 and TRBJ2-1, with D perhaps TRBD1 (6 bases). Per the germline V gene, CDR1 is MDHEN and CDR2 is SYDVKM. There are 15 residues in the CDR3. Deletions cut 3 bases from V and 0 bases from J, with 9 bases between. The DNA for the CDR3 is TGTGCCAGCAGTTTCCAGGGGACCTCCTACAATGAGCAGTTCTTC. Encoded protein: CASSFQGTSYNEQFF. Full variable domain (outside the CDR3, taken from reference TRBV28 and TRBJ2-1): DVKVTQSSRYLVKRTGEKVFLECVQDMDHENMFWYRQDPGLGLRLIYFSYDVKMKEKGDIPEGYSVSREKKERFSLILESASTNQTSMYLCASSFQGTSYNEQFFGPGTRLTVL.

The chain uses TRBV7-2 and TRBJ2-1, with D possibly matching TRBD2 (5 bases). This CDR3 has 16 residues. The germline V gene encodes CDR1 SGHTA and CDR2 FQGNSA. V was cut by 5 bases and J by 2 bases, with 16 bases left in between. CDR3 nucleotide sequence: TGTGCCAGCAGCCCCCCCGGGATCCGAACCTACAATGAGCAGTTCTTC. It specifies CASSPPGIRTYNEQFF. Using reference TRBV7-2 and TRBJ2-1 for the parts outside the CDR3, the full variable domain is GAGVSQSPSNKVTEKGKDVELRCDPISGHTALYWYRQSLGQGLEFLIYFQGNSAPDKSGLPSDRFSAERTGGSVSTLTIQRTQQEDSAVYLCASSPPGIRTYNEQFFGPGTRLTVL.

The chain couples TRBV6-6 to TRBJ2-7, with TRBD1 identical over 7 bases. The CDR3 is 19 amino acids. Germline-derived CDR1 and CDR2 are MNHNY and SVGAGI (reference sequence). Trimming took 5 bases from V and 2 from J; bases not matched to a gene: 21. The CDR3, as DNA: TGTGCCAGCAGTCCGAAAGAAGGAAGACCGGGACAGCTCCCCTACGAGCAGTACTTC. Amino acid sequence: CASSPKEGRPGQLPYEQYF.

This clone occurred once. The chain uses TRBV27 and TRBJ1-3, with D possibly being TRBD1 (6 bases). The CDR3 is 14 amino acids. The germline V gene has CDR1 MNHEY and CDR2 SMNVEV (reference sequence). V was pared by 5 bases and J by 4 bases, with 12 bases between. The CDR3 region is CASSNTGTGNTIYF. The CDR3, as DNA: TGTGCCAGCAGTAATACAGGGACAGGAAACACCATATATTTT.

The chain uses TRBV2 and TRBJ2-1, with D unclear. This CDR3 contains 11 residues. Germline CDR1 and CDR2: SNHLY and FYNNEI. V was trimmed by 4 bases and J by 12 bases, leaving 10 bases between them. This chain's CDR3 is CASSVLVGQFF. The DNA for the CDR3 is TGTGCCAGCAGTGTTCTAGTCGGGCAGTTCTTC.

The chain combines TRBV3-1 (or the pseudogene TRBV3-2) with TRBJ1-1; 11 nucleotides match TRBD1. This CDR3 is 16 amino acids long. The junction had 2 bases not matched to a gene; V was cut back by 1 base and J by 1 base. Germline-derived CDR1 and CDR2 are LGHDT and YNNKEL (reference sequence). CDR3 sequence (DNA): TGTGCCAGCAGCCAAGCCGGGACAGGGGGGAACACTGAAGCTTTCTTT. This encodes CASSQAGTGGNTEAFF.

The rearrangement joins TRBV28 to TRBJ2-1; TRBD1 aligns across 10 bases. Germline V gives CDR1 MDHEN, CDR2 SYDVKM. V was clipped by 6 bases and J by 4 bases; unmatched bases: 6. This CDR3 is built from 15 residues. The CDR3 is CASRSPGQGYNEQFF. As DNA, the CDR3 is TGTGCCAGCAGGTCACCGGGACAGGGGTACAATGAGCAGTTCTTC.

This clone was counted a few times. The CDR3 DNA reads TGCGCCAGCAGCCGAGCGCCCGGGGAGGCCGGTACTGAAGCTTTCTTT. It specifies CASSRAPGEAGTEAFF. V is TRBV4-3 and J is TRBJ1-1; D is unclear. V was trimmed by 4 bases and J by 5 bases, leaving 20 bases between them. The CDR3 contains 16 residues. Germline CDR1 and CDR2: LGHNA and YSLEER.

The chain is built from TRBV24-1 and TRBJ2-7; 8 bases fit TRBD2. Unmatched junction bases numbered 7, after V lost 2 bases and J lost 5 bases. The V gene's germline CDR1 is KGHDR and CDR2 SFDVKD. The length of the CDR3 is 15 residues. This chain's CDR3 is CATSDSPGGRNEQYF. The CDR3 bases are TGTGCCACCAGTGATTCGCCGGGCGGGAGGAACGAGCAGTACTTC.

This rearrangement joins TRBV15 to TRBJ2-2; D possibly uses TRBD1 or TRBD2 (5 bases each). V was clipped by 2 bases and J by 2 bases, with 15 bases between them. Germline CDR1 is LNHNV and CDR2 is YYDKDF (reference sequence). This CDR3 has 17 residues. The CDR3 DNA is TGTGCCACCAGCAGACGAGGTGGGGACCGCAACACCGGGGAGCTGTTTTTT. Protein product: CATSRRGGDRNTGELFF. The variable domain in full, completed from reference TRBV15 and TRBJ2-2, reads DAMVIQNPRYQVTQFGKPVTLSCSQTLNHNVMYWYQQKSSQAPKLLFHYYDKDFNNEADTPDNFQSRRPNTSFCFLDIRSPGLGDTAMYLCATSRRGGDRNTGELFFGEGSRLTVL.

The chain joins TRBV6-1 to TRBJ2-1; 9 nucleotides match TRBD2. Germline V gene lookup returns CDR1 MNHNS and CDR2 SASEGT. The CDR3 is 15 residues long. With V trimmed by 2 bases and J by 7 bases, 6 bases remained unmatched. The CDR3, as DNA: TGTGCCAGCAGTGAACTAGCGGGAAGGTTGAATGAGCAGTTCTTC. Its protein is CASSELAGRLNEQFF.

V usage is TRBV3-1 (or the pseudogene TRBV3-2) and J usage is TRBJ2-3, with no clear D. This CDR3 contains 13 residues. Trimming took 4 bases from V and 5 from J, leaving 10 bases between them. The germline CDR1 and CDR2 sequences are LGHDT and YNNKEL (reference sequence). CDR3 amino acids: CASSRRVGDTQYF. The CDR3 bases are TGTGCCAGCAGCCGGCGCGTAGGAGATACGCAGTATTTT.

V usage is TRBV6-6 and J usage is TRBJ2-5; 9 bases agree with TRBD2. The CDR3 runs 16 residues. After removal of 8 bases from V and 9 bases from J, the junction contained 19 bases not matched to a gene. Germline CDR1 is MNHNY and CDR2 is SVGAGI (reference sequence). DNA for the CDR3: TGTGCCAGCGGTCCTCCGGGACTAGCAGGCCAAGGGGCCCAGTACTTC. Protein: CASGPPGLAGQGAQYF.

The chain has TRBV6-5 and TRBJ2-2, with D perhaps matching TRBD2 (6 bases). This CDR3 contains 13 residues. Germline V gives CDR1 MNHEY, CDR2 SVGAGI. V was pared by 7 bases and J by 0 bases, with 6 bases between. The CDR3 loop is CASTGANTGELFF. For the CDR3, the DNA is TGTGCCAGCACGGGGGCGAACACCGGGGAGCTGTTTTTT.

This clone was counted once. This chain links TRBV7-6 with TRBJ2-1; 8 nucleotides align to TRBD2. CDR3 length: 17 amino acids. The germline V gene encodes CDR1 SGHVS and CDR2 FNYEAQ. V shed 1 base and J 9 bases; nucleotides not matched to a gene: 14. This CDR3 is CASSLETPGGPGGEQFF. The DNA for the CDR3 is TGTGCCAGCAGCTTAGAGACTCCGGGAGGGCCGGGGGGTGAGCAGTTCTTC.

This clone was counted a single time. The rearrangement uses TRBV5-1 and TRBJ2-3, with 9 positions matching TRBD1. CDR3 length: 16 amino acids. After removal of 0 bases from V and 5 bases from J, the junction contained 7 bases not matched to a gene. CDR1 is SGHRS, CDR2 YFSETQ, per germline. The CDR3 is CASSLAGTGIGDTQYF. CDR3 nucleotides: TGCGCCAGCAGCTTGGCCGGGACAGGGATAGGAGATACGCAGTATTTT. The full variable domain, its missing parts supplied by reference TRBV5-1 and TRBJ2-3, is KAGVTQTPRYLIKTRGQQVTLSCSPISGHRSVSWYQQTPGQGLQFLFEYFSETQRNKGNFPGRFSGRQFSNSRSEMNVSTLELGDSALYLCASSLAGTGIGDTQYFGPGTRLTVL.

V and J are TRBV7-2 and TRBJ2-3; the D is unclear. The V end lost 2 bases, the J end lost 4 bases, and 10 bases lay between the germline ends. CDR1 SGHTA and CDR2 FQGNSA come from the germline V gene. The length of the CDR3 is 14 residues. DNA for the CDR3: TGTGCCAGCAGCTTAAATTATCGGGCAGATACGCAGTATTTT. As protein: CASSLNYRADTQYF.

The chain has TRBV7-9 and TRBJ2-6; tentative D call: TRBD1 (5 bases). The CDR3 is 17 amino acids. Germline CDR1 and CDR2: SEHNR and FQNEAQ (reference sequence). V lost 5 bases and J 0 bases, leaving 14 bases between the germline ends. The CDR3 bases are TGTGCCAGCAGCAGACCGACAGCTCCCTCTGGGGCCAACGTCCTGACTTTC. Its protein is CASSRPTAPSGANVLTF.

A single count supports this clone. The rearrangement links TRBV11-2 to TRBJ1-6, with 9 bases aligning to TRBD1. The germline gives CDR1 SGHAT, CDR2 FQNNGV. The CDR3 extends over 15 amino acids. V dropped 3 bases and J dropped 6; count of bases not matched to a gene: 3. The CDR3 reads CASSFRQGGNSPLHF. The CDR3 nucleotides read TGTGCCAGCAGCTTCCGACAGGGGGGTAATTCACCCCTCCACTTT.

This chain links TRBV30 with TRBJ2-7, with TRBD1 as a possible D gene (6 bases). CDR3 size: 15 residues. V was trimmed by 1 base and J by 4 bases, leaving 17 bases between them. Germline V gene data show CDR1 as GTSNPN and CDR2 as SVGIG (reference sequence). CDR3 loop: CAWSASETGAYEQYF. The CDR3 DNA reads TGTGCCTGGAGTGCCTCCGAGACAGGAGCTTACGAGCAGTACTTC.

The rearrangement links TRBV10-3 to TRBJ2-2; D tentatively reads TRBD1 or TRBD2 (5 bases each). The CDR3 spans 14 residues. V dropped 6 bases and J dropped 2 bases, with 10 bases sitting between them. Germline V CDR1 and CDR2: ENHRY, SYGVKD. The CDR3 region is CAIRAGANTGELFF. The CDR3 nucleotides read TGTGCCATCAGGGCCGGGGCCAACACCGGGGAGCTGTTTTTT.

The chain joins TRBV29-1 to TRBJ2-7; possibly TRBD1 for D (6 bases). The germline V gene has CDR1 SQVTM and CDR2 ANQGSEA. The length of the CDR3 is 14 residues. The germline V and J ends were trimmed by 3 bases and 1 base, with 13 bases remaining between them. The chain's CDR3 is CSVEVHRGSYEQYF. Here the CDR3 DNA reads TGCAGCGTTGAGGTACATAGGGGGTCCTACGAGCAGTACTTC.

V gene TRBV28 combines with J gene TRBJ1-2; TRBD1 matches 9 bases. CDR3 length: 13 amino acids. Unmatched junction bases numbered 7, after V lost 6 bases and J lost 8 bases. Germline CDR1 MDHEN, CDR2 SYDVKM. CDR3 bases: TGTGCCAGCAGGGTACAGGGGGCGGAGGGCTACACCTTC. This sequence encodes CASRVQGAEGYTF.

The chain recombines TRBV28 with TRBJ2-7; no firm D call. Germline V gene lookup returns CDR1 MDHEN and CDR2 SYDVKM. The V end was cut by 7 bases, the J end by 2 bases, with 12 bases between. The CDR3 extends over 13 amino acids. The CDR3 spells CASKTAGPYEQYF. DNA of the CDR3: TGTGCCAGCAAAACGGCCGGACCCTACGAGCAGTACTTC.